This T cell receptor (beta chain) comes out of a study of T-cell reconstitution after alpha-beta-depleted transplantation in children (dated by TCRdb to about 2016). Regarding the research as a whole: Using TCR repertoire profiling, the study quantitatively followed how T-cell immune reconstitution unfolded in children after TCRalphabeta/CD19-depleted allogeneic hematopoietic cell transplantation.

The CDR1 and CDR2 encoded by the germline V gene are MNHEY and SVGAGI. V and J lose 0 bases and 1 base, and a span of 5 bases separates them. From its cysteine to its phenylalanine, the CDR3 spans 14 amino acids. Left in the record is the CDR3 DNA by itself, 42 bases read in frame from the first base. This clonotype was counted ten times or more. Its antigen remains unidentified. No quality values exist for individual bases; no much larger clone is one base distant. Receptor amplification or capture employed PCR. Instrument used: Illumina HiSeq 2500. TCR libraries were prepared with molecular barcoding, using unique molecular identifiers to normalize TCRbeta repertoire quantification. TCRdb reworked the public reads: Q25 trimming with fastp, MiXCR clone assembly, productive beta chains retained. Every CDR3 protein is listed once, alongside the most common genes and DNA of its rows. The sample table shows around 680,000 distinct CDR3 sequences, and approximately 15% are seen once. Of the sample, 0.8% to 1.1% is held by the ten largest clones.

Sequenced here: PBMCs from the stem cell graft donor, sampled from the stem cell graft. The sequence links TRBV6-5 to TRBJ2-3, with TRBD2 tentatively as D gene (5 bases match). The clonotype originates from a human donor who donated a stem cell graft to a child with acute myeloid leukemia. The encoded CDR3 is CASSYSGGTDTQYF. The nucleotide sequence is given as TGTGCCAGCAGTTACTCGGGAGGCACAGATACGCAGTATTTT.